The 32 T cell receptor beta chains reported below all come from one sample, sequenced in a study of CD8 T cells in ankylosing spondylitis. Findings and caveats of the study: Seemingly characteristic of ankylosing spondylitis blood was a TCR beta motif consisting of about 8 highly homologous variants.

TCRdb recomputed calls from the 5' RACE reads with MiXCR, one row per CDR3 protein. This repertoire shows some 840,000 distinct CDR3 sequences, about 11% found once; its top ten account for approximately 0.5%. These receptors have no known antigen. The sequenced sample consisted of blood, either unsorted or a sorted T cell fraction (not recorded which). The receptors here all came from a male donor with ankylosing spondylitis.

This clonotype has just a few counts. The J gene is TRBJ2-3, the V gene TRBV12-3 or TRBV12-4; no reliable D call. Deletions cut 3 bases from V and 1 base from J, with 14 bases between. The CDR3 sequence is 16 residues long. Here the CDR3 DNA reads TGTGCCAGCAGTTTCTGGTGGAAAAGGGGCACAGATACGCAGTATTTT. As protein: CASSFWWKRGTDTQYF.

This chain links TRBV19 with TRBJ1-6, with no clear D. This CDR3 comprises 13 residues. The germline gives CDR1 LNHDA, CDR2 SQIVND (reference sequence). V was shortened by 5 bases and J by 6 bases, with 8 bases between the two germline ends. DNA for the CDR3: TGTGCCAGTAGTGTTGGACTTAATTCACCCCTCCACTTT. Translating gives CASSVGLNSPLHF.

V gene TRBV30 combines with J gene TRBJ2-3; 9 bases are a match to TRBD1. Trimming removed 2 bases from V and 4 bases from J; junction bases left unmatched: 7. CDR3 length equals 15 residues. CDR1 and CDR2 from the germline V gene are GTSNPN and SVGIG (reference sequence). The CDR3 sequence is CAWSPGQGNADTQYF. Written as DNA, the CDR3 is TGTGCCTGGAGTCCAGGACAGGGGAACGCAGATACGCAGTATTTT.

This clonotype was observed a handful of times. V gene TRBV20-1 combines with J gene TRBJ2-1; 8 bases are a match to TRBD1. This CDR3 spans 16 amino acids. Germline CDR1 reads DFQATT; CDR2 reads SNEGSKA (reference sequence). Losses at the gene ends were 0 bases for V and 4 bases for J; bases not matched to a gene: 8. CDR3 sequence: CSARDQRTGRYNEQFF. In nucleotides, the CDR3 is TGCAGTGCTAGAGATCAACGGACAGGGAGATACAATGAGCAGTTCTTC.

This clonotype was seen only a few times. The V and J genes are TRBV4-2 and TRBJ1-2, with D possibly TRBD1 on 6 matching bases. CDR1 is LGHNA, CDR2 YNFKEQ, per germline. V was shortened by 2 bases and J by 3 bases, with 16 bases between the two germline ends. This CDR3 is 16 amino acids long. The CDR3 nucleotides read TGTGCCAGCAGCCAACGTCCCCGGGGGGCAGACTATGGCTACACCTTC. Its protein is CASSQRPRGADYGYTF.

CDR3: CASSLYKDTQYF. The CDR3 nucleotides are TGTGCCAGCAGTTTATATAAAGATACGCAGTATTTT. The rearrangement joins TRBV12-3 or TRBV12-4 to TRBJ2-3; D remains ambiguous. There are 12 residues in the CDR3. Between the trimmed V and J ends, which lost 2 bases and 5 bases, there was a span of 5 bases.

V and J are TRBV2 and TRBJ2-7; 9 bases are shared with TRBD1. V gave up 7 bases and J gave up 3 bases; unmatched junction bases: 7. CDR1 and CDR2 from the germline V gene are SNHLY and FYNNEI. The CDR3 loop spans 14 amino acids. This CDR3 is CASNTQGAVYEQYF. The CDR3 DNA sequence: TGTGCCAGCAATACACAGGGGGCGGTCTACGAGCAGTACTTC.

The gene calls are TRBV25-1 and TRBJ1-5; D remains unclear. V shed 1 base and J shed 4 bases, with 11 bases lying between them. The germline V gene has CDR1 MGHDK and CDR2 SYGVNS. The CDR3 is 15 amino acids. The CDR3, as DNA: TGTGCCAGCAGTGAATTGGCGGCGGGTAATCAGCCCCAGCATTTT. Translation gives CASSELAAGNQPQHF.

This clonotype was counted a single time. The rearrangement joins TRBV23-1 to TRBJ2-1; 7 bases match TRBD1. TRBV23-1 is flagged as an ORF with uncertain function. CDR3 length: 15 amino acids. After removal of 8 bases from V and 5 bases from J, the junction contained 12 bases not matched to a gene. The CDR3 spells CASRPSGGPNNEQFF. As DNA, the CDR3 is TGCGCCAGCCGACCCTCAGGGGGACCTAACAATGAGCAGTTCTTC.

At least ten counts were recorded for this clonotype. In nucleotides, the CDR3 is TGCAGTGCTAAGGGACTAGCCCTCCACTTT. It is translated as CSAKGLALHF. The chain uses TRBV20-1 and TRBJ1-6; perhaps TRBD1 as D (5 bases). Germline CDR1 is DFQATT and CDR2 is SNEGSKA (reference sequence). This CDR3 contains 10 residues. The V gene lost 4 bases and the J gene lost 14 bases, with 9 bases spanning the gap.

This clonotype was seen only a few times. V usage is TRBV6-5 and J usage is TRBJ1-5, with D possibly matching TRBD1 (5 bases). Looked up from germline, CDR1 is MNHEY and CDR2 is SVGAGI. Trimming stripped 7 bases from V and 5 bases from J, with 18 bases between. This CDR3 region has 15 residues. CDR3 sequence: CASTLRGGGDQPQHF. The CDR3 DNA reads TGTGCCAGCACTTTAAGGGGAGGAGGGGATCAGCCCCAGCATTTT.

With respect to this clonotype: The junction departs from the called germline gene at one end, perhaps through a read error. The J gene is TRBJ2-7, the V gene TRBV15; the D is unclear. Germline CDR1 reads LNHNV; CDR2 reads YYDKDF (reference sequence). CDR3 length: 14 residues. The CDR3 DNA follows: TGTGCCACCAGCAGAGGGGAAGAGTCCTACGAACAGTACTTC. It yields the protein CATSRGEESYEQYF. The whole variable domain, filled in from reference TRBV15 and TRBJ2-7, reads DAMVIQNPRYQVTQFGKPVTLSCSQTLNHNVMYWYQQKSSQAPKLLFHYYDKDFNNEADTPDNFQSRRPNTSFCFLDIRSPGLGDTAMYLCATSRGEESYEQYFGPGTRLTVT.

This clonotype was seen more than once but under ten times. This chain links TRBV2 with TRBJ2-2; D ambiguous. Germline CDR1 SNHLY, CDR2 FYNNEI. The CDR3 loop spans 14 amino acids. The V end lost 7 bases, the J end lost 2 bases, and 11 bases lay between the germline ends. The CDR3 protein is CASKATSNTGELFF. CDR3 sequence (DNA): TGTGCCAGCAAAGCGACTTCCAACACCGGGGAGCTGTTTTTT.

Only a few counts were recorded for this clonotype. The V and J genes are TRBV20-1 and TRBJ1-2; D gene uncertain. Germline V gene lookup returns CDR1 DFQATT and CDR2 SNEGSKA (reference sequence). V lost 3 bases, J lost 4 bases, and 12 bases lay in between. The CDR3 is 13 residues long. The CDR3 region is CSARNSISYGYTF. The CDR3 DNA sequence: TGCAGTGCTAGGAACAGTATCTCCTATGGCTACACCTTC.

This clonotype was counted ten times or more. The rearrangement uses TRBV4-3 and TRBJ1-2, with TRBD1 matching 7 bases. This CDR3 is built from 15 residues. Germline CDR1 LGHNA, CDR2 YSLEER. V shed 1 base and J 4 bases; nucleotides not matched to a gene: 6. CDR3 coding DNA: TGCGCCAGCAGCCAAGGACAGGGTCGGGCCTATGGCTACACCTTC. This translates into CASSQGQGRAYGYTF.

This clonotype was found a few times. This sequence joins TRBV21-1 and TRBJ2-1; TRBD2, the table's D call, lacks a check against the DNA. TRBV21-1 is designated a pseudogene. The CDR3 has 20 residues. This chain's CDR3 is CASSKADGTSGVGDYNEQFF. CDR3 sequence (DNA): TGTGCCAGCAGCAAAGCAGATGGGACTAGCGGAGTAGGGGACTACAATGAGCAGTTCTTC.

The rearrangement uses TRBV4-1 and TRBJ2-2; TRBD1 might be the D (6 bases). The CDR3 runs 15 residues. V was pared by 1 base and J by 6 bases, with 12 bases between. CDR1 MGHRA and CDR2 YSYEKL come from the germline V gene. CDR3 nucleotide sequence: TGCGCCAGCAGCCAAGGAAACAGGGCTGCCGGGGAGCTGTTTTTT. This encodes CASSQGNRAAGELFF.

This clonotype was counted many times. The CDR3 DNA sequence: TGTGCCATCAGCTCTCACTCGGGGGCGAGGGGCACCGGGGAGCTGTTTTTT. Translation gives CAISSHSGARGTGELFF. The chain joins TRBV10-3 to TRBJ2-2; either TRBD1 or TRBD2 may supply D (6 bases each). Trimming shortened V by 6 bases and J by 4 bases, and 21 bases separated the two germline ends. The germline gives CDR1 ENHRY, CDR2 SYGVKD. CDR3 length: 17 amino acids.

This clonotype occurred many times. The chain joins TRBV29-1 to TRBJ2-3; D ambiguous. CDR3 length equals 13 residues. The germline V and J ends were trimmed by 6 bases and 1 base, with 11 bases remaining between them. Germline lookup yields CDR1 SQVTM and CDR2 ANQGSEA. The CDR3 DNA follows: TGCAGCGTGGGCCTCTGGGGCACAGATACGCAGTATTTT. Amino acids: CSVGLWGTDTQYF.

This clonotype has only one observation. The chain has TRBV2 and TRBJ2-1, with 9 positions matching TRBD2. The ends lost 10 bases at V and 5 bases at J; junction bases unmatched: 12. The CDR3 length is 15 residues. Germline-derived CDR1 and CDR2 are SNHLY and FYNNEI. CDR3 coding DNA: TGTGCCATCCTAACCGGGACTAGCAGGGACAATGAGCAGTTCTTC. This encodes CAILTGTSRDNEQFF.

This clonotype was picked up many times. The J gene is TRBJ2-2, the V gene TRBV4-2, with 7 bases aligning to TRBD1. The V gene end was trimmed by 4 bases and the J gene end by 0 bases; junction bases not matched to a gene: 8. Germline lookup yields CDR1 LGHNA and CDR2 YNFKEQ. The CDR3 has 17 amino acids. CDR3 nucleotide sequence: TGTGCCAGCAGCCGAATGGGACAGCTGGCGAACACCGGGGAGCTGTTTTTT. It specifies CASSRMGQLANTGELFF.

The V gene is TRBV5-1, the J gene TRBJ1-4; D is unresolved. This CDR3 comprises 13 residues. With 1 base removed from V and 7 bases from J, the gap between germline ends came to 8 bases. Germline V gene lookup returns CDR1 SGHRS and CDR2 YFSETQ. The CDR3 DNA follows: TGCGCCAGCAGCTTGTTAGGGCCTGAAAAACTGTTTTTT. Amino acids: CASSLLGPEKLFF.

The chain combines TRBV24-1 with TRBJ1-2, with TRBD1 identical over 7 bases. Germline CDR1 reads KGHDR; CDR2 reads SFDVKD. There are 14 residues in the CDR3. J lost 4 bases, V lost 0 bases, and 1 base had no gene match. Here the CDR3 reads CATSDLRDSYGYTF. In DNA, the CDR3 is TGTGCCACCAGTGATTTGCGGGACAGCTATGGCTACACCTTC.

V usage is TRBV12-3 or TRBV12-4 and J usage is TRBJ1-2; D not certain. Deletions cut 1 base from V and 8 bases from J, with 14 bases between. The CDR3 consists of 14 residues. DNA for the CDR3: TGTGCCAGCAGTTTAGGGCTCCCGGCGGGGGGCTACACCTTC. Encoded protein: CASSLGLPAGGYTF.

This clonotype was detected a few times. The chain combines TRBV11-2 with TRBJ2-3; TRBD1 or TRBD2 may be the D gene (5 bases each). Trimming took 2 bases from V and 8 from J, leaving 8 bases between them. This CDR3 is 12 amino acids long. Germline values: CDR1 SGHAT, CDR2 FQNNGV. This chain's CDR3 is CASSLTGRTQYF. Written as DNA, the CDR3 is TGTGCCAGCAGCTTAACGGGGCGTACGCAGTATTTT.

This rearrangement joins TRBV7-2 to TRBJ1-2, with D unclear. CDR1 and CDR2 from the germline V gene are SGHTA and FQGNSA. This CDR3 region has 15 residues. V shed 1 base and J shed 1 base, with 10 bases lying between them. CDR3 in DNA: TGTGCCAGCAGCTTAGAGTCGGGGATTAACTATGGCTACACCTTC. Translating gives CASSLESGINYGYTF.

The V gene is TRBV4-3, the J gene TRBJ1-5; the D is unclear. This CDR3 region has 13 residues. V lost 0 bases, J lost 10 bases, and 10 bases lay in between. Germline V gene data show CDR1 as LGHNA and CDR2 as YSLEER. CDR3 sequence reads: CASSQDIVHPQHF. The DNA of the CDR3 is TGCGCCAGCAGCCAAGATATCGTCCATCCCCAGCATTTT.

This clonotype has only a few counts. The rearrangement joins TRBV7-2 to TRBJ2-1; maybe TRBD1 (5 bases). V was shortened by 5 bases and J by 7 bases, with 18 bases between the two germline ends. This CDR3 has 15 residues. Per the germline V gene, CDR1 is SGHTA and CDR2 is FQGNSA. The CDR3, as DNA: TGTGCCAGCAGCCCCCATACAGGCCCTTCGAATGAGCAGTTCTTC. As protein: CASSPHTGPSNEQFF.

This clonotype was observed many times. The chain uses TRBV29-1 and TRBJ2-7, with TRBD2 identical over 7 bases. The ends lost 6 bases at V and 4 bases at J; junction bases unmatched: 12. In germline, CDR1 is SQVTM, CDR2 ANQGSEA. CDR3 size: 14 residues. The CDR3 reads CSVGEGLGGYEQYF. As DNA, the CDR3 is TGCAGCGTCGGGGAGGGTTTGGGGGGATACGAGCAGTACTTC.

The chain uses TRBV20-1 and TRBJ2-1; 7 bases line up with TRBD2. The CDR3 contains 15 residues. CDR1 and CDR2 from the germline V gene are DFQATT and SNEGSKA (reference sequence). The J segment lost 8 bases and the V segment lost 2 bases, leaving 12 bases of the junction unmatched. CDR3 nucleotide sequence: TGCAGTGCTAGAAGGCGGGAGTTTGCGAGCGATGAGCAGTTCTTC. Translating gives CSARRREFASDEQFF.

The rearrangement links TRBV6-1 to TRBJ2-7, with 8 bases identical to TRBD2. The CDR3 loop spans 15 amino acids. CDR1 is MNHNS, CDR2 SASEGT, per germline. Germline trimming cut 3 bases from V and 7 bases from J; bases unmatched to any gene: 11. The CDR3 coding sequence is TGTGCCAGCAGTGACGGGGGGGTCCCCGTGGAGGAGCAGTACTTC. Protein product: CASSDGGVPVEEQYF.

V is TRBV20-1 and J is TRBJ1-1; D is possibly TRBD1 (5 bases). The ends were cut back, 5 bases at V and 0 bases at J, with 34 bases in the middle. CDR1 and CDR2 from the germline V gene are DFQATT and SNEGSKA (reference sequence). The CDR3 extends over 21 amino acids. The CDR3 bases are TGCAGTGCTGCTCCCGCGGACACCCCCTACCCGGCCGTGGTAATGAACACTGAAGCTTTCTTT. This encodes CSAAPADTPYPAVVMNTEAFF.